One and the same sample provided the 17 T cell receptor beta chains below, sequenced in a study of blood T cell repertoires in COVID-19. Measured with immunoSEQ multiplex PCR; TCRdb has only the in-frame clones, and not every one. The sample includes around 440,000 clones, 88% seen only once; the top ten take roughly an eighth. The sequencing sample was made of peripheral blood. Receptors originate from a woman aged 45 to 65 with COVID-19, enrolled during active disease.

This clone was counted only a few times. This sequence joins TRBV5-1 and TRBJ1-2; tentatively, D is TRBD1 (5 bases). V was pared by 4 bases and J by 0 bases, with 13 bases between. The germline V gene encodes CDR1 SGHRS and CDR2 YFSETQ. The CDR3 is 15 amino acids. The CDR3 bases are TGCGCCAGCAGCCCAGAGGGACTAGCTAACTATGGCTACACCTTC. It codes for CASSPEGLANYGYTF. The full variable domain, with the rest looked up from reference TRBV5-1 and TRBJ1-2, is KAGVTQTPRYLIKTRGQQVTLSCSPISGHRSVSWYQQTPGQGLQFLFEYFSETQRNKGNFPGRFSGRQFSNSRSEMNVSTLELGDSALYLCASSPEGLANYGYTFGSGTRLTVV.

This chain links TRBV5-1 with TRBJ2-6; 7 bases line up with TRBD1. Germline values: CDR1 SGHRS, CDR2 YFSETQ. J was trimmed by 4 bases and V by 4 bases; bases with no gene match: 8. This CDR3 is 16 amino acids long. The CDR3 sequence is CASSHRQGAGANVLTF. In nucleotides, the CDR3 is TGCGCCAGCAGCCACAGACAGGGAGCCGGGGCCAACGTCCTGACTTTC.

The chain joins TRBV6-1 to TRBJ1-2; D gene uncertain. CDR1 MNHNS and CDR2 SASEGT come from the germline V gene. V lost 3 bases, J lost 2 bases, and 10 bases lay in between. CDR3 size: 14 residues. CDR3 loop: CASSETSRNYGYTF. The CDR3 region has the DNA TGTGCCAGCAGTGAGACCTCCAGGAACTATGGCTACACCTTC.

This sequence joins TRBV5-6 and TRBJ1-4; no reliable D call. The CDR3 is 15 amino acids. V lost 2 bases and J 3 bases, leaving 11 bases between the germline ends. The V gene's germline CDR1 is SGHDT and CDR2 YYEEEE. The CDR3 spells CASSFNLGANEKLFF. CDR3 coding DNA: TGTGCCAGCAGCTTTAATCTAGGCGCTAATGAAAAACTGTTTTTT.

The rearrangement joins TRBV3-1 (or the pseudogene TRBV3-2) to TRBJ1-6, with TRBD1 identical over 7 bases. The length of the CDR3 is 14 residues. J gave up 9 bases and V 5 bases, and 7 bases lay outside the gene matches. Germline V gives CDR1 LGHDT, CDR2 YNNKEL (reference sequence). In nucleotides, the CDR3 is TGTGCCAGCAGCGCTCGACAGGGCGGTTCACCCCTCCACTTT. Translated, it gives CASSARQGGSPLHF.

The V and J genes are TRBV6-4 and TRBJ1-6; D remains ambiguous. The CDR3 contains 13 residues. V lost 6 bases and J 10 bases, leaving 13 bases between the germline ends. Germline assignment: CDR1 MRHNA and CDR2 SNTAGT. Here the CDR3 DNA reads TGTGCCAGCAGACCCAACTCTGAATCACCCCTCCACTTT. Translating gives CASRPNSESPLHF.

The CDR3 spells CASSLSRDRIKILNTGELFF. The CDR3, as DNA: TGTGCCAGCAGTTTATCTCGGGACAGGATTAAAATATTGAACACCGGGGAGCTGTTTTTT. The V call is TRBV27, the J call TRBJ2-2; TRBD1 matches 8 bases. The length of the CDR3 is 20 residues. V lost 0 bases and J lost 1; bases outside the gene matches: 13. Germline CDR1 and CDR2: MNHEY and SMNVEV (reference sequence).

The chain recombines TRBV6-6 with TRBJ1-1; perhaps TRBD1 as D (6 bases). CDR1 and CDR2 (germline): MNHNY, SVGAGI (reference sequence). The CDR3 consists of 14 residues. Deletions cut 2 bases from V and 12 bases from J, with 19 bases between. In DNA form, the CDR3 reads TGTGCCAGCAGTTACAGCGAACAGGGTGTCGATTCTTTCTTT. Translation gives CASSYSEQGVDSFF.

This clone was observed a few times. In DNA form, the CDR3 reads TGTGCCAGCAGCTTAGATCAGGAATCAAGCTTCTACGAGCAGTACTTC. The encoded protein is CASSLDQESSFYEQYF. The genes are TRBV7-2 and TRBJ2-7; D ambiguous. Germline CDR1 and CDR2: SGHTA and FQGNSA. The CDR3 totals 16 residues. V gave up 1 base and J gave up 3 bases, with 16 bases separating them.

V and J are TRBV5-6 and TRBJ1-4; TRBD1 matches 8 bases. The V gene end was trimmed by 4 bases and the J gene end by 8 bases; junction bases not matched to a gene: 7. Looked up from germline, CDR1 is SGHDT and CDR2 is YYEEEE. The CDR3 runs 14 residues. The CDR3 loop is CASSTGQGIEKLFF. As DNA, the CDR3 is TGTGCCAGCAGCACAGGACAGGGAATAGAAAAACTGTTTTTT.

The rearrangement joins TRBV10-3 to TRBJ2-7, with D possibly being TRBD1 (6 bases). This CDR3 is 12 amino acids long. Trimming took off 5 bases at V and 5 bases at J, with 10 bases between the two ends. The germline V gene encodes CDR1 ENHRY and CDR2 SYGVKD. In DNA form, the CDR3 reads TGTGCCATCAGTCCTAAGGGGGACGAGCAGTACTTC. Residues: CAISPKGDEQYF.

The V gene is TRBV6-5, the J gene TRBJ1-1; weak D call: TRBD1 (6 bases). This CDR3 contains 14 residues. V was trimmed by 7 bases and J by 7 bases, leaving 19 bases between them. CDR1 is MNHEY and CDR2 is SVGAGI in the germline V gene. Here the CDR3 reads CASTQPAPRGEAFF. The CDR3, as DNA: TGTGCCAGCACCCAACCGGCCCCCAGGGGTGAAGCTTTCTTT.

V gene TRBV5-1 combines with J gene TRBJ2-3; 13 nucleotides line up with TRBD2. V gave up 4 bases and J gave up 6 bases; unmatched junction bases: 5. The CDR3 contains 15 residues. Germline CDR1 and CDR2: SGHRS and YFSETQ. The CDR3 DNA follows: TGCGCCAGCAGCCTTCGGACTAGCGGGGGTGATACGCAGTATTTT. Protein product: CASSLRTSGGDTQYF.

The gene calls are TRBV19 and TRBJ2-2, with a weak D call TRBD1 (6 bases). The V gene lost 6 bases and the J gene lost 1 base, with 12 bases spanning the gap. Germline CDR1 and CDR2: LNHDA and SQIVND (reference sequence). The CDR3 spans 15 residues. The CDR3 DNA reads as TGTGCCAGTAGCCAGGGGATCGGGAACACCGGGGAGCTGTTTTTT. Translating gives CASSQGIGNTGELFF.

In DNA form, the CDR3 reads TGTGCCAGCAGCCCGGCGGGCTCCTACGAGCAGTACTTC. As protein: CASSPAGSYEQYF. The rearrangement uses TRBV5-6 and TRBJ2-7; D might be TRBD2 (5 bases). V dropped 4 bases and J dropped 0 bases, with 8 bases sitting between them. This CDR3 is 13 amino acids long. CDR1 SGHDT and CDR2 YYEEEE come from the germline V gene. Looking up the rest from reference TRBV5-6 and TRBJ2-7 gives the full variable domain: DAGVTQSPTHLIKTRGQQVTLRCSPKSGHDTVSWYQQALGQGPQFIFQYYEEEERQRGNFPDRFSGHQFPNYSSELNVNALLLGDSALYLCASSPAGSYEQYFGPGTRLTVT.

The chain joins TRBV7-6 to TRBJ1-4; TRBD1 matches 10 bases. Germline V gene lookup returns CDR1 SGHVS and CDR2 FNYEAQ. The CDR3 runs 16 residues. The V and J ends lost 1 base and 8 bases, in that order; junction bases with no gene match: 7. The CDR3 region is CASSLDPGTGEEKLFF. Here the CDR3 DNA reads TGTGCCAGCAGCTTAGATCCGGGGACAGGGGAGGAAAAACTGTTTTTT.

The chain couples TRBV2 to TRBJ2-1, with D perhaps TRBD1 (5 bases). Trimming stripped 7 bases from V and 9 bases from J, with 19 bases between. CDR1 is SNHLY, CDR2 FYNNEI, per germline. CDR3 length equals 14 residues. The CDR3: CASIEIDPRGEQFF. For the CDR3, the DNA is TGTGCCAGCATCGAGATAGACCCTAGGGGTGAGCAGTTCTTC.